This TCR beta chain was observed in a study of blood T cell repertoires in COVID-19. Overall study: Samples taken during acute and convalescent COVID-19 were collected in the United States, Italy and Spain.

Original processing methods: Nucleated cell number was recorded as an estimate derived from reference gene primer amplification. Sequencing used immunoSEQ multiplex PCR; TCRdb keeps in-frame clones, though not all of them. The DNA gave D and trimming, while V, J and clone size come from that table. Here the sample spans 120,000 or so clones, around 80% being singletons. The specimen was peripheral blood. The source is a woman aged 80 or over with acute or convalescent COVID-19.

CDR3 protein: CASSKTGAYSYEQYF. The CDR3 DNA is TGTGCCAGCAGCAAAACAGGCGCGTACTCCTACGAGCAGTACTTC. This rearrangement joins TRBV7-9 to TRBJ2-7; TRBD1 is a possible D gene (5 bases). The length of the CDR3 is 15 residues. In germline, CDR1 is SEHNR, CDR2 FQNEAQ (reference sequence). Trimming removed 5 bases at V and 0 bases at J, with 14 bases between.